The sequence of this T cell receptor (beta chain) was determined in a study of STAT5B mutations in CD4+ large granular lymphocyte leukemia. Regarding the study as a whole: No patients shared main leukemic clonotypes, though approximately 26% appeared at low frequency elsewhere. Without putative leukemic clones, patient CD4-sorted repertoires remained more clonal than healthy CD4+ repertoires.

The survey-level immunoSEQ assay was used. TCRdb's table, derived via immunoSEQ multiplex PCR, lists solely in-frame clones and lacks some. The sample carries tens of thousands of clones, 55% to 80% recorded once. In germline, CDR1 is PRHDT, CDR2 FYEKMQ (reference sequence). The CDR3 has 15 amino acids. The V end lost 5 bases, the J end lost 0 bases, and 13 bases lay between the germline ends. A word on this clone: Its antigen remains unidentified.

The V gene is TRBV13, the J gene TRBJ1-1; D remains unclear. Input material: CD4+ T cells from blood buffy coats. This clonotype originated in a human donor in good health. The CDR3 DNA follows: TGTGCCAGCAGCAGTCCGGGGAACATGAACACTGAAGCTTTCTTT. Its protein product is CASSSPGNMNTEAFF.